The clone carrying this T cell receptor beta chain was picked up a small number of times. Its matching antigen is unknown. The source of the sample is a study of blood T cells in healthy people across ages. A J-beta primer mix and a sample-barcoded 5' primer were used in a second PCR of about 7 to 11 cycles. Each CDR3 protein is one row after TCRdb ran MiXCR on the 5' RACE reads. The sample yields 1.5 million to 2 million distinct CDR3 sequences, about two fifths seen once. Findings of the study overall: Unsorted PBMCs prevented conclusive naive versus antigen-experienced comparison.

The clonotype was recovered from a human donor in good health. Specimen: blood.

The CDR3 coding sequence is TGTGCCAGCAGCCGATCGGCTTCTGGGGCCAACGTCCTGACTTTC. Protein sequence: CASSRSASGANVLTF. The chain carries TRBV7-2 and TRBJ2-6; D is ambiguous. V was shortened by 5 bases and J by 1 base, with 9 bases between the two germline ends. Germline V gene data show CDR1 as SGHTA and CDR2 as FQGNSA. The CDR3 extends over 15 amino acids.